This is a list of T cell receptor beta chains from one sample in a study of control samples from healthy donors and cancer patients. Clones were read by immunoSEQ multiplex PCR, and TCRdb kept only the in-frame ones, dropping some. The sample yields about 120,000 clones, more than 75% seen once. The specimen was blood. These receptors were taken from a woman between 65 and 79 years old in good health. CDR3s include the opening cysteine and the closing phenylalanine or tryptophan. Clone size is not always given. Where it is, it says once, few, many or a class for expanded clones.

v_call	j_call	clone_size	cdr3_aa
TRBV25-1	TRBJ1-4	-	CASGQVSGEKLFF
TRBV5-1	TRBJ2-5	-	CASSSGGQETQYF
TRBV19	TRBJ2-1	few	CASSIVRTGGYNEQFF
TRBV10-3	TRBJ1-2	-	CAISEKNRNYGYTF
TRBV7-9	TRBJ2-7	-	CASSSRTDAYEQYF
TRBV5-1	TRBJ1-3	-	CASSLDSGNTIYF
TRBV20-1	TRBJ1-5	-	CSASRDSYSNQPQHF
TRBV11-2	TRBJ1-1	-	CASSLAQGTEAFF
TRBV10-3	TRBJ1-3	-	CAIRRDKNSGNTIYF
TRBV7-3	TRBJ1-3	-	CASSPTNSGNTIYF
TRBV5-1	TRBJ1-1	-	CASSFGQVNTEAFF
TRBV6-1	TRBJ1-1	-	CASSEFGQGLDAEAFF
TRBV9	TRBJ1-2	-	CASSLGRGRASYYGYTF
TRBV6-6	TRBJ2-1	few	CASSYGPSGAYEQFF
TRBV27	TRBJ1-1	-	CASSWGSRNTEAFF
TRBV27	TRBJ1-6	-	CASSLPGSPLHF
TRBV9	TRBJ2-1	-	CASSGIAGLGYNEQFF
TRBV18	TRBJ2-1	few	CASSDRLNEQFF
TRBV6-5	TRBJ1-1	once	CASSPHTPGNTEAFF
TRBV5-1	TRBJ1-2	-	CASGWDSATNYGYTF
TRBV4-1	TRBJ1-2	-	CASSQDNQGGFSYTF
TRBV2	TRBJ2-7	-	CASSAWGGRQYF
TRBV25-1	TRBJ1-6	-	CASSEFSNSPLHF
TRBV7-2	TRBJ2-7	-	CASSSRGGIYEQYF
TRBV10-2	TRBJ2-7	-	CASRKGKDSSYEQYF
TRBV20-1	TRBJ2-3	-	CSAQGMGTPYF
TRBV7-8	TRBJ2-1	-	CASSRRDGHNEQFF
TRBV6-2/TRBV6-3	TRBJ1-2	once	CASSYSSPSLRYTF
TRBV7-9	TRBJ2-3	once	CASSPQGISTDTQYF
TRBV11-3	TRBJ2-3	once	CASSLDGTGHTDTQYF
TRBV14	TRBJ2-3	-	CASSQGGVGTDTQYF
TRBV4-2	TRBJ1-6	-	CASSQEPQTGINSPLHF
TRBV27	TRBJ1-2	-	CASSVMTGQGANYGYTF
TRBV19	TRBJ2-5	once	CASRLTGTEETQYF
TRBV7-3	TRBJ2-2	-	CASSLPGGGLAGHTGELFF
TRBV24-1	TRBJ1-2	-	CATRSGTEYGYTF
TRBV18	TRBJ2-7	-	CASSPQGQSYEQYF
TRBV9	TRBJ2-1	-	CASSLGLAPEQFF
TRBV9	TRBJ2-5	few	CASSVGTVQETQYF
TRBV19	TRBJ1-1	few	CASSMILTGRGSEAFF
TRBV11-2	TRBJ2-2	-	CASSSPRGTGELFF
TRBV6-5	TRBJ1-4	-	CASSSNEKLFF
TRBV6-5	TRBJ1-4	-	CASSPPGQANEKLFF
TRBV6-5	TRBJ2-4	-	CASRQGAPAKNIQYF
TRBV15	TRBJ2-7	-	CATSRDSQAGGRYEQYF
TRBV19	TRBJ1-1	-	CASSIGRGSTEAFF
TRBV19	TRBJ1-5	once	CASSPYNQPQHF
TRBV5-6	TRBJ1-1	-	CASSFNGLNTEAFF
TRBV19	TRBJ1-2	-	CASSISGQGGYGYTF
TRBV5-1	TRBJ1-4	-	CASSLGQAPGVANEKLFF
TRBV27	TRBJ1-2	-	CASSQTGPLGGYTF
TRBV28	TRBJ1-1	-	CASSLGQGGITEAFF
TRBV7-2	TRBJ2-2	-	CASSLVVGLAGGELFF
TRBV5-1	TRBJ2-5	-	CASSRGGSGETQYF